The 16 T cell receptor beta chains below all came from one sample that was sequenced in a study of blood T cell repertoires in COVID-19. The assay was immunoSEQ multiplex PCR, and TCRdb's table has in-frame clones only and misses some. This sample has about 100,000 clones, with around four fifths found just once. Material: peripheral blood. All receptors come from a man in his fifties or sixties with active or convalescent COVID-19.

The chain combines TRBV27 with TRBJ1-2; TRBD1 agrees at 9 bases. Germline-derived CDR1 and CDR2 are MNHEY and SMNVEV (reference sequence). J lost 8 bases, V lost 5 bases, and 6 bases had no gene match. The CDR3 is 13 amino acids. The CDR3 bases are TGTGCCAGCAGTGGGACAGGGTTGAAGGGCTACACCTTC. Its translation is CASSGTGLKGYTF.

J is TRBJ2-1 and V is TRBV5-1, with 9 positions matching TRBD2. V lost 1 base to trimming and J lost 9 bases; unmatched junction nucleotides: 8. The germline CDR1 and CDR2 sequences are SGHRS and YFSETQ. CDR3 length: 15 residues. The CDR3 DNA sequence: TGCGCCAGCAGCTTGTCTGGGCGGGAGGGAAGTGAGCAGTTCTTC. Protein sequence: CASSLSGREGSEQFF.

J is TRBJ2-2 and V is TRBV10-3; TRBD1 matches at 7 bases. The CDR3 has 16 amino acids. Trimming at V came to 6 bases and at J to 1 base, leaving 8 bases not matched to a gene. The V gene's germline CDR1 is ENHRY and CDR2 SYGVKD. In nucleotides, the CDR3 is TGTGCCATCAGACAGGGGTCAAGTCTGAACACCGGGGAGCTGTTTTTT. This encodes CAIRQGSSLNTGELFF.

This chain links TRBV29-1 with TRBJ1-1; 7 nucleotides agree with TRBD1. The CDR3 sequence is 13 residues long. Trimming at V came to 7 bases and at J to 3 bases, leaving 8 bases not matched to a gene. From germline, CDR1 is SQVTM and CDR2 ANQGSEA. CDR3 coding DNA: TGCAGCGAGAGACAGGGTTTGGACACTGAAGCTTTCTTT. This encodes CSERQGLDTEAFF.

The V call is TRBV9, the J call TRBJ2-3; 11 bases fit TRBD2. The V gene's germline CDR1 is SGDLS and CDR2 YYNGEE. The length of the CDR3 is 14 residues. The V and J ends lost 3 bases and 8 bases, in that order; junction bases with no gene match: 5. CDR3 region: CASSGSGRAVTQYF. The CDR3 DNA follows: TGTGCCAGCAGCGGTAGCGGGAGGGCCGTTACGCAGTATTTT.

This clone was found once. V usage is TRBV19 and J usage is TRBJ2-3; 7 nucleotides align to TRBD2. Germline-derived CDR1 and CDR2 are LNHDA and SQIVND (reference sequence). The CDR3 sequence is 15 residues long. With 11 bases clipped from V and 4 bases from J, the junction kept 15 bases outside the gene matches. The CDR3 DNA reads TGTGCCGCTGCCGAACCGGGACTACCGGCAGATACGCAGTATTTT. As protein: CAAAEPGLPADTQYF.

The V and J genes are TRBV28 and TRBJ1-5, with 7 bases lining up with TRBD1. Trimming removed 3 bases from V and 2 bases from J; junction bases left unmatched: 4. CDR3 length: 15 amino acids. CDR1 is MDHEN and CDR2 is SYDVKM in the germline V gene. The CDR3 is CASSLTGQGNQPQHF. DNA of the CDR3: TGTGCCAGCAGTTTGACTGGACAGGGCAATCAGCCCCAGCATTTT.

The CDR3 protein is CATSALRGGTDTQYF. In nucleotides, the CDR3 is TGTGCCACCAGTGCCTTACGGGGGGGCACAGATACGCAGTATTTT. The chain carries TRBV24-1 and TRBJ2-3; 7 bases are a match to TRBD2. V shed 5 bases, J shed 1 base, and the junction held 5 bases outside the gene matches. Germline V gene data show CDR1 as KGHDR and CDR2 as SFDVKD. This CDR3 contains 15 residues.

The chain is built from TRBV2 and TRBJ1-2; 10 bases line up with TRBD1. Germline V gene data show CDR1 as SNHLY and CDR2 as FYNNEI. The J segment lost 7 bases and the V segment lost 3 bases, leaving 2 bases of the junction unmatched. This CDR3 comprises 13 residues. The CDR3 spells CASSDGTGVGYTF. The CDR3 nucleotides read TGTGCCAGCAGTGACGGGACAGGGGTTGGCTACACCTTC.

Only one count was recorded for this clone. The gene calls are TRBV5-1 and TRBJ2-3, with 7 bases matching TRBD1. CDR1 and CDR2 from the germline V gene are SGHRS and YFSETQ. The CDR3 is 15 amino acids. V was pared by 0 bases and J by 2 bases, with 3 bases of the junction left unmatched. The CDR3 is CASSLGDRDTDTQYF. The CDR3, as DNA: TGCGCCAGCAGCTTGGGGGACAGAGACACAGATACGCAGTATTTT.

This clone has more than one count but fewer than ten. The rearrangement links TRBV2 to TRBJ2-5; the match to TRBD2 covers 13 bases. The germline gives CDR1 SNHLY, CDR2 FYNNEI. The J segment lost 5 bases and the V segment lost 4 bases, leaving 7 bases of the junction unmatched. This CDR3 has 16 amino acids. CDR3 nucleotide sequence: TGTGCCAGCAGTGTCGGACTAGCGGGAGAGGGGGAGACCCAGTACTTC. Its protein is CASSVGLAGEGETQYF.

The V and J genes are TRBV30 and TRBJ2-7, with D perhaps TRBD2 (7 bases). The V gene's germline CDR1 is GTSNPN and CDR2 SVGIG (reference sequence). This CDR3 spans 14 amino acids. V lost 0 bases, J lost 6 bases, and 15 bases lay in between. The CDR3 nucleotides are TGTGCCTGGAGTGTGGGGGGGCTAGCTGGCGAGCAGTACTTC. This codes for CAWSVGGLAGEQYF.

The CDR3 here is CASSTWTSGGVNERQFF. DNA for the CDR3: TGTGCCAGCAGCACATGGACTAGCGGGGGAGTTAATGAGCGGCAGTTCTTC. The V call is TRBV7-9, the J call TRBJ2-1; 13 nucleotides align to TRBD2. The CDR3 is 17 residues long. Per germline, CDR1 SEHNR and CDR2 FQNEAQ (reference sequence). V gave up 5 bases and J gave up 12 bases; unmatched junction bases: 16.

The J gene is TRBJ2-7, the V gene TRBV6-1, with 8 bases that match TRBD2. The germline CDR1 and CDR2 sequences are MNHNS and SASEGT. The J segment lost 2 bases and the V segment lost 1 base, leaving 4 bases of the junction unmatched. This CDR3 is built from 15 residues. CDR3 coding DNA: TGTGCCAGCAGTGAAGACGGGGGGGCGACCTACGAGCAGTACTTC. It translates to CASSEDGGATYEQYF.

The chain is built from TRBV19 and TRBJ2-3; 12 bases line up with TRBD2. The trim removed 5 bases at V and 5 bases at J, leaving 14 bases unmatched. This CDR3 region has 18 residues. CDR1 and CDR2 (germline): LNHDA, SQIVND (reference sequence). CDR3 residues: CASSPLAGGSPTLDTQYF. CDR3 in DNA: TGTGCCAGTAGTCCCCTAGCGGGAGGGTCTCCCACCCTAGATACGCAGTATTTT.

The chain combines TRBV11-3 with TRBJ2-2, with TRBD1 identical over 8 bases. V lost 5 bases to trimming and J lost 2 bases; unmatched junction nucleotides: 7. The V gene's germline CDR1 is SGHNT and CDR2 YENEEA. The CDR3 contains 16 residues. CDR3 protein: CASSPQGAPNTGELFF. As DNA, the CDR3 is TGTGCCAGCAGCCCCCAGGGGGCGCCCAACACCGGGGAGCTGTTTTTT.